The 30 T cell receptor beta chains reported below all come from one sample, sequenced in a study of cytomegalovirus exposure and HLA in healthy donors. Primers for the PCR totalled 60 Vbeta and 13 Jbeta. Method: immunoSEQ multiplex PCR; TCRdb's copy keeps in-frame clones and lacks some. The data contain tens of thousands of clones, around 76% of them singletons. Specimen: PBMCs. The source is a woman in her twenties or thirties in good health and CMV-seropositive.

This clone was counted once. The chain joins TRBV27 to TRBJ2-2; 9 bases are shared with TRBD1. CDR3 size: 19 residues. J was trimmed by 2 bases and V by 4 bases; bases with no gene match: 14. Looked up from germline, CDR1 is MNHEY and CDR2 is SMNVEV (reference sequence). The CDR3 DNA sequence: TGTGCCAGCAGTTCGGACAGGGGTGGTAGTTTCTTCAACACCGGGGAGCTGTTTTTT. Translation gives CASSSDRGGSFFNTGELFF.

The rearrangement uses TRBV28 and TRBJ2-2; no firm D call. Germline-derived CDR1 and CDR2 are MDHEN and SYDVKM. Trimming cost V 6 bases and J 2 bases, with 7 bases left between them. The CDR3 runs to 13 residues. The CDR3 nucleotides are TGTGCCAGCAGACTAAGTAACACCGGGGAGCTGTTTTTT. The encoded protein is CASRLSNTGELFF.

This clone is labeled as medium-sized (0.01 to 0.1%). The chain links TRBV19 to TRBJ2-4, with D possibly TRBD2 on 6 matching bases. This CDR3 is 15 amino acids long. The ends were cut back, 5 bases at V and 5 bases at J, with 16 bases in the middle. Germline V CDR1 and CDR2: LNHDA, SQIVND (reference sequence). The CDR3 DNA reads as TGTGCCAGTAGTGCGAATGGAGGCGGGGAAAACATTCAGTACTTC. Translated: CASSANGGGENIQYF.

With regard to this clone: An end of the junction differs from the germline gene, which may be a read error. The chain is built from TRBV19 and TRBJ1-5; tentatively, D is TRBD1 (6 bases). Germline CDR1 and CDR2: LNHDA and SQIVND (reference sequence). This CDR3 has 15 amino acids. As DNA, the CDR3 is TGTCCCAGTAGTCAGGACAGCCTTAGCAATCAGCCCCAGCATTTT. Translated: CPSSQDSLSNQPQHF.

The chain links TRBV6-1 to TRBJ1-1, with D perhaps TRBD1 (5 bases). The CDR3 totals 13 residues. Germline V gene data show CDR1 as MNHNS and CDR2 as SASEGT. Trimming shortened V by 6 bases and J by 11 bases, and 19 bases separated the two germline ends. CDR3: CASRDGQARGAFF. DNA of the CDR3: TGTGCCAGCAGAGACGGACAAGCACGTGGGGCTTTCTTT.

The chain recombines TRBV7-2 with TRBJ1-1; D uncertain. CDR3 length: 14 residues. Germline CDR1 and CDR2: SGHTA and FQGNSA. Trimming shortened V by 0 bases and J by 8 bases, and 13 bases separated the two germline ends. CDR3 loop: CASSLALGPGEAFF. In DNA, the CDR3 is TGTGCCAGCAGCTTAGCGCTAGGCCCCGGGGAAGCTTTCTTT.

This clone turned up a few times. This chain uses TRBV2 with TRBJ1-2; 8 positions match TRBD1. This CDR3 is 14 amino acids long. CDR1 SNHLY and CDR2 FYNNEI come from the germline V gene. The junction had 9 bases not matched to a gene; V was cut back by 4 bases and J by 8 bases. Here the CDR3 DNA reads TGTGCCAGCAGTGTGGGGGGCCCAGGGGGCGGCTACACCTTC. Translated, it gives CASSVGGPGGGYTF.

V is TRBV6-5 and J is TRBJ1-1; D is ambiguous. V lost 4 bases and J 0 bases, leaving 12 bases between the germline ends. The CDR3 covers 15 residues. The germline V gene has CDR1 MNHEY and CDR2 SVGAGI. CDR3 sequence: CASSSGARLNTEAFF. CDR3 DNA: TGTGCCAGCAGTTCGGGAGCAAGATTGAACACTGAAGCTTTCTTT.

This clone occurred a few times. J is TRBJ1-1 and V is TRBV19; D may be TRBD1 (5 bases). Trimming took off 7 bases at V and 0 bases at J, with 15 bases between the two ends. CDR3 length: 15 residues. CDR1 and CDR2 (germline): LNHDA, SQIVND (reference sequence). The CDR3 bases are TGTGCCAGTAAGGTTTGGGGCAGCATGAACACTGAAGCTTTCTTT. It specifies CASKVWGSMNTEAFF.

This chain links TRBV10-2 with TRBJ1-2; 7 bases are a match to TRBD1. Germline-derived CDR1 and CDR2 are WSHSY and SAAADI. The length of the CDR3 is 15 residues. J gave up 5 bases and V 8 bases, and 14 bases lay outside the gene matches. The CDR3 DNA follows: TGCGCCAGCCGAGATCCTAATAGGGGGCCGTATGGCTACACCTTC. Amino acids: CASRDPNRGPYGYTF.

The CDR3 sequence: CASSSTPGGRDEQYF. CDR3 sequence (DNA): TGTGCCAGCAGCTCCACACCAGGGGGCAGGGACGAGCAGTACTTC. The V call is TRBV13, the J call TRBJ2-7; 8 bases match TRBD1. The CDR3 has 15 residues. J was trimmed by 5 bases and V by 4 bases; bases with no gene match: 10. Germline CDR1 is PRHDT and CDR2 is FYEKMQ (reference sequence). Looking up the rest from reference TRBV13 and TRBJ2-7 gives the full variable domain: AAGVIQSPRHLIKEKRETATLKCYPIPRHDTVYWYQQGPGQDPQFLISFYEKMQSDKGSIPDRFSAQQFSDYHSELNMSSLELGDSALYFCASSSTPGGRDEQYFGPGTRLTVT.

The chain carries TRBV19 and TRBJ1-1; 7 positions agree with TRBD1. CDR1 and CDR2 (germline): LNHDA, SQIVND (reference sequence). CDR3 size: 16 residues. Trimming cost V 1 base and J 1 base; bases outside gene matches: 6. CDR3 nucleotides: TGTGCCAGTAGTATAGGGTCCAGGGGGTCGAACACTGAAGCTTTCTTT. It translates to CASSIGSRGSNTEAFF. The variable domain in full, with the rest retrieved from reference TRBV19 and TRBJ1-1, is DGGITQSPKYLFRKEGQNVTLSCEQNLNHDAMYWYRQDPGQGLRLIYYSQIVNDFQKGDIAEGYSVSREKKESFPLTVTSAQKNPTAFYLCASSIGSRGSNTEAFFGQGTRLTVV.

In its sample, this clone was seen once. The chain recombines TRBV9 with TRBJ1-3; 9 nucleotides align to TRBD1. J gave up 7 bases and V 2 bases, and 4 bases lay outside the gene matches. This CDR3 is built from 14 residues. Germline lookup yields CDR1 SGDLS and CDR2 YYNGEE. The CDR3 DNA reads TGTGCCAGCAGCGTTCCCGGGACAGGGAACACCATATATTTT. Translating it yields CASSVPGTGNTIYF.

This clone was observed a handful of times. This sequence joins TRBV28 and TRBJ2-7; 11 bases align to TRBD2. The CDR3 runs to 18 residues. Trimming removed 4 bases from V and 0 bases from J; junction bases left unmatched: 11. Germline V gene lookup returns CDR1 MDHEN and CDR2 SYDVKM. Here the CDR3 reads CASSSPPSSGRPSYEQYF. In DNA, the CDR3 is TGTGCCAGCAGTTCCCCTCCTTCTAGCGGGAGGCCCTCCTACGAGCAGTACTTC.

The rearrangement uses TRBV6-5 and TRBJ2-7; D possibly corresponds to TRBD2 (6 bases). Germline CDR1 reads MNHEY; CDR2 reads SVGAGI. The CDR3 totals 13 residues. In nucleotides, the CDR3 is TGTACCGGCAGTCACCGGGAGCCTGGAGAGCAGTACTTC. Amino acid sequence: CTGSHREPGEQYF.

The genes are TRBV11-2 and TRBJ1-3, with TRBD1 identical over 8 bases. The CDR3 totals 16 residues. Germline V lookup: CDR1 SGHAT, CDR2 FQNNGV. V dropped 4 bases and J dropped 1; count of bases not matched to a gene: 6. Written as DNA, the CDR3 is TGTGCCAGCAGCTCCACAGGGGGTTCATCTGGAAACACCATATATTTT. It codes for CASSSTGGSSGNTIYF.

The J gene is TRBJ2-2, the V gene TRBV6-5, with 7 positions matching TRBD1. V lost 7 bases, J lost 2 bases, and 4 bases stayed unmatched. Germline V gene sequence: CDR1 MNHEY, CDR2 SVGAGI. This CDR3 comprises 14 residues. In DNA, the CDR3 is TGTGCCAGCAATGGGGACAGCAACACCGGGGAGCTGTTTTTT. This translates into CASNGDSNTGELFF.

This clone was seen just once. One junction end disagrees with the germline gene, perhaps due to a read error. The CDR3: CASNLARDRGRSLYGYTF. The CDR3 nucleotides are TGTGCCAGCAACTTGGCCCGGGACAGGGGCCGCTCCCTCTATGGCTACACCTTC. The rearrangement links TRBV5-4 to TRBJ1-2; 10 bases line up with TRBD1. CDR3 length: 18 residues. Germline V CDR1 and CDR2: SGHNT, YYREEE (reference sequence). Full variable domain (outside the CDR3, taken from reference TRBV5-4 and TRBJ1-2): ETGVTQSPTHLIKTRGQQVTLRCSSQSGHNTVSWYQQALGQGPQFIFQYYREEENGRGNFPPRFSGLQFPNYSSELNVNALELDDSALYLCASNLARDRGRSLYGYTFGSGTRLTVV.

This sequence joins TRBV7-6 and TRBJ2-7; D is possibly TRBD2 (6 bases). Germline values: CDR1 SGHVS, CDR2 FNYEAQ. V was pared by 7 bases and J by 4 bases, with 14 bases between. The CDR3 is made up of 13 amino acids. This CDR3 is CASTEGPFYEQYF. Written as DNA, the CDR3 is TGTGCCAGCACGGAGGGGCCATTTTACGAGCAGTACTTC.

The CDR3 here is CASIGQPQETQYF. The CDR3 DNA is TGTGCCAGCATCGGACAGCCCCAAGAGACCCAGTACTTC. This chain joins TRBV2 and TRBJ2-5, with D perhaps matching TRBD1 (6 bases). Germline-derived CDR1 and CDR2 are SNHLY and FYNNEI. Trimming stripped 7 bases from V and 1 base from J, with 10 bases between. CDR3 length equals 13 residues.

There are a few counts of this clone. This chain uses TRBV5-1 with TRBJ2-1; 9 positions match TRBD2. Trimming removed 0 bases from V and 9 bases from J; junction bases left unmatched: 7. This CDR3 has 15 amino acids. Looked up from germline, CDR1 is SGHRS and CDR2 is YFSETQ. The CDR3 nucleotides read TGCGCCAGCAGCTTGGTTCCTAGCGGGAACGGTGAGCAGTTCTTC. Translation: CASSLVPSGNGEQFF.

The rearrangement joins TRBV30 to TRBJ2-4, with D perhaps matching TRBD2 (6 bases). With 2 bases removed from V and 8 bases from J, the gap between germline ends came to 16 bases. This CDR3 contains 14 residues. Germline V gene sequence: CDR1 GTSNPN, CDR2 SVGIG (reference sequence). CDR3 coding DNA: TGTGCCTGGAGTCGCCTGGGGGGTACGGACATTCAGTACTTC. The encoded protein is CAWSRLGGTDIQYF.

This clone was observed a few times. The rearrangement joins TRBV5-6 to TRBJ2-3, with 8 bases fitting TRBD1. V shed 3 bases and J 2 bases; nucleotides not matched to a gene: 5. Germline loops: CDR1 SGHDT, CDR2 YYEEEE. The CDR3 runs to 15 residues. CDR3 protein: CASSSTGGTTDTQYF. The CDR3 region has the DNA TGTGCCAGCAGCTCAACAGGGGGGACCACAGATACGCAGTATTTT.

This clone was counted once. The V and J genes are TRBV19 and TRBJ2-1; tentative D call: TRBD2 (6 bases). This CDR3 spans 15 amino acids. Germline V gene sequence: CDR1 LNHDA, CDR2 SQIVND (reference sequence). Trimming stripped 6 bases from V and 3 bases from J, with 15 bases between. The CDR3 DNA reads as TGTGCCAGTAGAAAGTCTAGCGCTTACTACAATGAGCAGTTCTTC. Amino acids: CASRKSSAYYNEQFF.

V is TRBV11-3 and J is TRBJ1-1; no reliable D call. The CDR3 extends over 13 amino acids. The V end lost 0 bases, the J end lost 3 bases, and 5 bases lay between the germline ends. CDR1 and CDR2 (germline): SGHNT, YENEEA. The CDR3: CASSLDSDTEAFF. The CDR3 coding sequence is TGTGCCAGCAGCTTAGATTCAGACACTGAAGCTTTCTTT.

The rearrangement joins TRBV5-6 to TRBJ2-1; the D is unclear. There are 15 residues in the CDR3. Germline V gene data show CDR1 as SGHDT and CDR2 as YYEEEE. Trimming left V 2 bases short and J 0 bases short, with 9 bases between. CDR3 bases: TGTGCCAGCAGCTTACGGCGGAGCTCCTACAATGAGCAGTTCTTC. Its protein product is CASSLRRSSYNEQFF.

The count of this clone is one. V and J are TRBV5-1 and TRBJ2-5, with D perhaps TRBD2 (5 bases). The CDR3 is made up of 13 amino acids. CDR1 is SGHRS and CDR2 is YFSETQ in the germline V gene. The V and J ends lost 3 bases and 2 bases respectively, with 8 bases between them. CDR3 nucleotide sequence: TGCGCCAGCAGCTCCCGCGGGCAAGAGACCCAGTACTTC. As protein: CASSSRGQETQYF.

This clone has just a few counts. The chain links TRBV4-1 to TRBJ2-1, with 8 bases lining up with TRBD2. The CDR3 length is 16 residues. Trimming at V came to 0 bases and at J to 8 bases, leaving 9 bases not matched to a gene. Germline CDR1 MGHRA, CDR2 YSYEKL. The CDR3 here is CASSQEGSGMIYEQFF. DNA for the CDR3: TGCGCCAGCAGCCAAGAGGGTAGCGGGATGATCTATGAGCAGTTCTTC.

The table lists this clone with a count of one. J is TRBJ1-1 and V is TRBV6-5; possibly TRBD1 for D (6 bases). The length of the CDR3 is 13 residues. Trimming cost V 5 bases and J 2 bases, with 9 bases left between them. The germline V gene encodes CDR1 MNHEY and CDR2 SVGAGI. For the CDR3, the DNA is TGTGCCAGCAGTGGACAGCTTAACACTGAAGCTTTCTTT. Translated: CASSGQLNTEAFF.

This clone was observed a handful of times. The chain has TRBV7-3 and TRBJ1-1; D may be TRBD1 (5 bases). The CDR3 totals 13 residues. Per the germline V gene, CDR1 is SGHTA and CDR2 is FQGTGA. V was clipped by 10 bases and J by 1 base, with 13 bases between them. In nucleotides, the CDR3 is TGTGCCACCAAGCAGGGTGGGAACACTGAAGCTTTCTTT. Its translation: CATKQGGNTEAFF.